The 18 T cell receptor beta chains reported below all come from one sample, sequenced in a study of persistence of HIV-infected CD4 T cells. The immunoSEQ assay was version 4, run in survey mode. Profiled with immunoSEQ multiplex PCR; TCRdb holds only in-frame clones, not every one. This table holds some 48,000 clones, about 81% found once. The stimulus was lysate of CMV-infected fibroblasts, 10 ug/mL. Sorted nonresponding memory CD4+ T cells were CD40L-negative, CD69-negative, CD45RO-high. Which antigens these TCRs recognize remains unknown. The material sequenced was CD4+ T cells sorted from PBMCs after 18-hour stimulation, taken from a patient who received antiretroviral therapy. The origin of the receptors is an adult man with HIV who was CMV-seropositive.

The chain combines TRBV4-3 with TRBJ1-1, with D maybe TRBD1 (5 bases). This CDR3 region has 17 residues. The germline V gene has CDR1 LGHNA and CDR2 YSLEER. With 0 bases removed from V and 0 bases from J, the gap between germline ends came to 14 bases. Here the CDR3 DNA reads TGCGCCAGCAGCCAAGAGTCAGAGGGGCGGGTGAACACTGAAGCTTTCTTT. Translated, it gives CASSQESEGRVNTEAFF.

This chain connects TRBV5-1 to TRBJ2-6; 12 bases match TRBD1. The CDR3 has 17 residues. J gave up 5 bases and V 7 bases, and 10 bases lay outside the gene matches. CDR1 is SGHRS and CDR2 is YFSETQ in the germline V gene. The CDR3 region has the DNA TGCGCCAGCGGCGCCGGGACAGGGGGCCGGAGGGCCAACGTCCTGACTTTC. It specifies CASGAGTGGRRANVLTF.

The count of this clone is one. The V gene is TRBV28, the J gene TRBJ1-1; 9 positions match TRBD1. The V and J ends lost 6 bases and 1 base, in that order; junction bases with no gene match: 9. CDR3 length: 16 residues. CDR1 is MDHEN and CDR2 is SYDVKM in the germline V gene. The CDR3: CASSNRGQGSNTEAFF. In DNA form, the CDR3 reads TGTGCCAGCAGCAACAGGGGGCAGGGTTCGAACACTGAAGCTTTCTTT.

The gene calls are TRBV3-1 (or the pseudogene TRBV3-2) and TRBJ2-2, with D perhaps TRBD1 (5 bases). CDR1 is LGHDT and CDR2 is YNNKEL in the germline V gene (reference sequence). V was shortened by 8 bases and J by 7 bases, with 11 bases between the two germline ends. The CDR3 loop spans 12 amino acids. The CDR3: CASGKGVGELFF. CDR3 bases: TGTGCCAGCGGAAAAGGGGTCGGGGAGCTGTTTTTT.

The V and J genes are TRBV6-6 and TRBJ1-5; D perhaps matches TRBD1 (6 bases). V lost 10 bases and J lost 6, with 25 bases in between. This CDR3 region has 16 residues. Germline CDR1 MNHNY, CDR2 SVGAGI (reference sequence). The CDR3 protein is CATLSTGVGQSQPQHF. The CDR3 bases are TGTGCCACCCTTTCTACCGGGGTGGGACAATCTCAGCCCCAGCATTTT.

The chain employs TRBV7-2 and TRBJ1-5, with 7 bases fitting TRBD1. Per the germline V gene, CDR1 is SGHTA and CDR2 is FQGNSA. This CDR3 spans 14 amino acids. V was pared by 5 bases and J by 3 bases, with 4 bases of the junction left unmatched. CDR3 nucleotide sequence: TGTGCCAGCAGCCAGGGGGGGTACAATCAGCCCCAGCATTTT. It encodes CASSQGGYNQPQHF.

The chain carries TRBV28 and TRBJ2-7; a weak D match, TRBD1 (5 bases). V dropped 5 bases and J dropped 3 bases, with 11 bases sitting between them. Germline V gives CDR1 MDHEN, CDR2 SYDVKM. The CDR3 sequence is 13 residues long. The CDR3 DNA sequence: TGTGCCAGCAGTGCAGGGCAAGGCTACGAGCAGTACTTC. Translated, it gives CASSAGQGYEQYF.

The chain uses TRBV7-2 and TRBJ2-7; tentative D call: TRBD2 (7 bases). Trimming took off 0 bases at V and 6 bases at J, with 9 bases between the two ends. CDR1 is SGHTA and CDR2 is FQGNSA in the germline V gene. There are 13 residues in the CDR3. The CDR3: CASSLAGGAEQYF. The CDR3 region has the DNA TGTGCCAGCAGCTTAGCGGGGGGGGCCGAGCAGTACTTC. Based on the CDR3 plus reference TRBV7-2 and TRBJ2-7, the full variable domain is GAGVSQSPSNKVTEKGKDVELRCDPISGHTALYWYRQSLGQGLEFLIYFQGNSAPDKSGLPSDRFSAERTGGSVSTLTIQRTQQEDSAVYLCASSLAGGAEQYFGPGTRLTVT.

This sequence joins TRBV19 and TRBJ1-3; D is undetermined. The CDR3 totals 16 residues. The V and J ends lost 5 bases and 0 bases respectively, with 14 bases between them. Germline V gene lookup returns CDR1 LNHDA and CDR2 SQIVND (reference sequence). The CDR3, as DNA: TGTGCCAGTAGTCCCTTAGACACTCGCTCTGGAAACACCATATATTTT. The encoded protein is CASSPLDTRSGNTIYF.

The rearrangement joins TRBV10-3 to TRBJ1-2; a weak D match, TRBD1 (6 bases). CDR3 length equals 15 residues. The germline CDR1 and CDR2 sequences are ENHRY and SYGVKD. Trimming pared 0 bases from V and 8 bases from J, leaving 16 bases between. The CDR3 spells CAISESTGAPRGYTF. The CDR3 nucleotides read TGTGCCATCAGTGAGTCGACGGGGGCTCCGAGGGGCTACACCTTC.

This clone was detected only a few times. The genes are TRBV10-3 and TRBJ1-5; D remains unclear. Per the germline V gene, CDR1 is ENHRY and CDR2 is SYGVKD. The CDR3 runs to 12 residues. Trimming took 3 bases from V and 5 from J, leaving 5 bases between them. Here the CDR3 DNA reads TGTGCCATCAGTGATAGGGATCAGCCCCAGCATTTT. This codes for CAISDRDQPQHF.

The CDR3: CASSLEAGDTEAFF. Written as DNA, the CDR3 is TGCGCCAGCAGCTTGGAGGCAGGGGACACTGAAGCTTTCTTT. This chain joins TRBV5-1 and TRBJ1-1; tentative D call: TRBD1 (6 bases). V gave up 0 bases and J gave up 3 bases, with 9 bases separating them. Per the germline V gene, CDR1 is SGHRS and CDR2 is YFSETQ. CDR3 size: 14 residues.

The chain is built from TRBV6-4 and TRBJ1-1, with 7 bases aligning to TRBD1. With 2 bases clipped from V and 0 bases from J, the junction kept 9 bases outside the gene matches. The CDR3 spans 17 residues. CDR1 is MRHNA, CDR2 SNTAGT, per germline. The CDR3 sequence: CASSDRPGGRMNTEAFF. Written as DNA, the CDR3 is TGTGCCAGCAGTGACAGACCAGGGGGGAGGATGAACACTGAAGCTTTCTTT.

V and J are TRBV25-1 and TRBJ1-2; D possibly corresponds to TRBD1 (6 bases). CDR3 length: 12 amino acids. CDR1 is MGHDK and CDR2 is SYGVNS in the germline V gene. With 4 bases removed from V and 7 bases from J, the gap between germline ends came to 10 bases. CDR3 nucleotides: TGTGCCAGCAGTGGGACAGTTCTTGGCTACACCTTC. This gives the protein CASSGTVLGYTF.

The chain joins TRBV12-3 or TRBV12-4 to TRBJ1-2, with D uncertain. The ends were cut back, 6 bases at V and 8 bases at J, with 10 bases in the middle. CDR3 length: 11 amino acids. The CDR3 is CASSSTRGYTF. CDR3 DNA: TGTGCCAGCAGCTCCACGCGGGGCTACACCTTC.

A few counts support this clone. J is TRBJ2-1 and V is TRBV11-1; unclear D gene. Germline-derived CDR1 and CDR2 are SGHAT and FQDESV (reference sequence). This CDR3 comprises 14 residues. Trimming cost V 0 bases and J 4 bases, with 7 bases left between them. The chain's CDR3 is CASSLAGLYNEQFF. The DNA for the CDR3 is TGTGCCAGCAGCTTAGCGGGCCTTTACAATGAGCAGTTCTTC. The full variable domain, in which reference TRBV11-1 and TRBJ2-1 provide the parts outside the CDR3, is EAEVAQSPRYKITEKSQAVAFWCDPISGHATLYWYRQILGQGPELLVQFQDESVVDDSQLPKDRFSAERLKGVDSTLKIQPAELGDSAMYLCASSLAGLYNEQFFGPGTRLTVL.

This clone turned up a few times. V gene TRBV9 combines with J gene TRBJ1-3; D call uncertain. This CDR3 spans 15 amino acids. Trimming pared 0 bases from V and 0 bases from J, leaving 7 bases between. CDR1 is SGDLS, CDR2 YYNGEE, per germline. This chain's CDR3 is CASSVGEASGNTIYF. DNA for the CDR3: TGTGCCAGCAGCGTAGGAGAGGCCTCTGGAAACACCATATATTTT.

The CDR3 region is CASRLTGGNSDTQYF. The CDR3 DNA reads as TGTGCCAGCAGACTCACAGGGGGTAACTCAGATACGCAGTATTTT. This rearrangement joins TRBV6-5 to TRBJ2-3, with TRBD1 matching over 8 bases. This CDR3 is 15 amino acids long. Germline CDR1 MNHEY, CDR2 SVGAGI. Trimming at V came to 6 bases and at J to 4 bases, leaving 9 bases not matched to a gene.